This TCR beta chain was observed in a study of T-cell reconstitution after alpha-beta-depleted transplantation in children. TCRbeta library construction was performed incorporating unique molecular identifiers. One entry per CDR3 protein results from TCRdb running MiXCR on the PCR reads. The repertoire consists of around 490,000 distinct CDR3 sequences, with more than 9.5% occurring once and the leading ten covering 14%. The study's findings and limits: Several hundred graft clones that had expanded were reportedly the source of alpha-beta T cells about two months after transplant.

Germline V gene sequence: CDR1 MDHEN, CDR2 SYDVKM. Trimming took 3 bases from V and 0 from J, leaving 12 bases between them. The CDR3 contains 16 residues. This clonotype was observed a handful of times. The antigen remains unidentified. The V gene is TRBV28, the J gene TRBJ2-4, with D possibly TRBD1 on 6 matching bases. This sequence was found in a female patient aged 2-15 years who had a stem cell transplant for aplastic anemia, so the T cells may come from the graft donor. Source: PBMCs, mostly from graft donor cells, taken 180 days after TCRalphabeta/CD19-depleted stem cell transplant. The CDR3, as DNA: TGTGCCAGCAGTTTGGCCACAGGGCTAGCCAAAAACATTCAGTACTTC. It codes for CASSLATGLAKNIQYF.